What follows are 22 T cell receptor beta chains derived from one specimen sequenced in a study of blood T cells in healthy people across ages. The authors ran a second PCR of 7 to 11 cycles using a sample-barcoded 5' primer and a J-beta primer mix. TCRdb itself ran the 5' RACE reads through MiXCR, one entry per CDR3 protein. Of about 380,000 distinct CDR3 sequences in the sample, roughly half were seen once. The source material was blood. The receptors here all came from a man in his sixties in good health.

A few counts support this clonotype. V and J are TRBV20-1 and TRBJ1-2, with D unclear. The germline gives CDR1 DFQATT, CDR2 SNEGSKA (reference sequence). The CDR3 sequence is 14 residues long. Deletions cut 1 base from V and 0 bases from J, with 9 bases between. The CDR3 coding sequence is TGCAGTGCTAGAGTAAGGCAGTCTAACTATGGCTACACCTTC. Amino acids: CSARVRQSNYGYTF.

A remark on this clonotype: A much larger clonotype is one base distant, so this may be a read error. The rearrangement uses TRBV25-1 and TRBJ2-7; D is uncertain. Per the germline V gene, CDR1 is MGHDK and CDR2 is SYGVNS. This CDR3 has 14 residues. Trimming removed 5 bases from V and 7 bases from J, with 18 bases in between. The CDR3 loop is CASSSQSYYNEQYF. The CDR3 DNA reads as TGTGCCAGCAGTAGCCAGAGTTACTACAATGAGCAGTACTTC.

This clonotype was seen a handful of times. The chain has TRBV20-1 and TRBJ2-5, with D maybe TRBD2 (5 bases). CDR1 and CDR2 (germline): DFQATT, SNEGSKA (reference sequence). The V end was cut by 4 bases, the J end by 2 bases, with 14 bases between. The CDR3 runs to 14 residues. The CDR3 DNA follows: TGCAGTGCTATATACCCCAGAGGGCAAGAGACCCAGTACTTC. Its translation: CSAIYPRGQETQYF.

The V gene is TRBV7-9, the J gene TRBJ2-7; possibly TRBD2 for D (5 bases). Germline CDR1 SEHNR, CDR2 FQNEAQ (reference sequence). The CDR3 is 14 amino acids. V lost 5 bases, J lost 7 bases, and 18 bases lay in between. The CDR3 is CASSPGRAPREQYF. DNA for the CDR3: TGTGCCAGCAGCCCCGGGCGGGCCCCTCGAGAGCAGTACTTC.

The chain uses TRBV5-4 and TRBJ2-6; 10 bases agree with TRBD1. V dropped 2 bases and J dropped 3; count of bases not matched to a gene: 5. Germline CDR1 SGHNT, CDR2 YYREEE (reference sequence). CDR3 length: 17 residues. For the CDR3, the DNA is TGTGCCAGCAGCTTTGCGACAGGGGGCTATGGGGCCAACGTCCTGACTTTC. This codes for CASSFATGGYGANVLTF.

This clonotype was detected only a few times. This rearrangement joins TRBV14 to TRBJ2-7; D remains ambiguous. The V gene lost 3 bases and the J gene lost 3 bases, with 9 bases spanning the gap. This CDR3 contains 13 residues. Germline V gene sequence: CDR1 SGHDN, CDR2 FVKESK. The CDR3 DNA sequence: TGTGCCAGCAGCCAGACGGAACGCTACGAGCAGTACTTC. This encodes CASSQTERYEQYF.

This clonotype was seen repeatedly, ten times or more. This chain uses TRBV7-9 with TRBJ1-6; D is unresolved. CDR1 SEHNR and CDR2 FQNEAQ come from the germline V gene (reference sequence). The CDR3 consists of 15 residues. V lost 3 bases and J 2 bases, leaving 8 bases between the germline ends. The CDR3 nucleotides are TGTGCCAGCAGCTTCTACGCAGCCTATAATTCACCCCTCCACTTT. Amino acids: CASSFYAAYNSPLHF.

The CDR3, as DNA: TGCAGTGCAAACCCGGGACGGGGATCCCCCTACGAGCAGTACTTC. Its protein product is CSANPGRGSPYEQYF. The chain joins TRBV20-1 to TRBJ2-7; D is possibly TRBD1 or TRBD2 (5 bases each). Trimming shortened V by 6 bases and J by 2 bases, and 20 bases separated the two germline ends. CDR1 and CDR2 (germline): DFQATT, SNEGSKA (reference sequence). CDR3 length equals 15 residues.

V is TRBV6-5 and J is TRBJ2-3; either TRBD1 or TRBD2 may fit D (5 bases each). V was trimmed by 6 bases and J by 0 bases, leaving 10 bases between them. In germline, CDR1 is MNHEY, CDR2 SVGAGI. The CDR3 has 14 residues. In nucleotides, the CDR3 is TGTGCCAGCAGGTACGAGGGGAGCACAGATACGCAGTATTTT. As protein: CASRYEGSTDTQYF.

This clonotype was seen just once. The chain couples TRBV4-2 to TRBJ2-3; D gene unclear. The CDR3 covers 15 residues. V was pared by 1 base and J by 5 bases, with 13 bases between. In germline, CDR1 is LGHNA, CDR2 YNFKEQ. The CDR3 reads CASSQAHRAQDTQYF. Here the CDR3 DNA reads TGTGCCAGCAGCCAAGCCCACCGGGCCCAAGATACGCAGTATTTT.

This rearrangement joins TRBV12-3 or TRBV12-4 to TRBJ2-5; either TRBD1 or TRBD2 may supply D (5 bases each). Trimming removed 6 bases at V and 5 bases at J, with 10 bases between. This CDR3 spans 12 amino acids. The CDR3 region has the DNA TGTGCCAGCAGGGGGACGGCCGAGACCCAGTACTTC. It codes for CASRGTAETQYF.

This clonotype has more than one count but fewer than ten. The chain recombines TRBV28 with TRBJ2-1; D unresolved. Between the trimmed V and J ends, which lost 7 bases and 3 bases, there was a span of 4 bases. CDR1 is MDHEN, CDR2 SYDVKM, per germline. This CDR3 has 11 amino acids. CDR3 in amino acids: CASKVYNEQFF. The CDR3 DNA sequence: TGTGCCAGCAAGGTCTACAATGAGCAGTTCTTC.

This clonotype was observed a few times. The V and J genes are TRBV6-2 or TRBV6-3 and TRBJ2-5, with 7 bases matching TRBD1. The V gene's germline CDR1 is MNHEY and CDR2 SVGEGT. The CDR3 totals 15 residues. Trimming took 5 bases from V and 1 from J; bases not matched to a gene: 7. As DNA, the CDR3 is TGTGCCAGCAGTCTTAACAGGGGTCGCCAAGAGACCCAGTACTTC. Encoded protein: CASSLNRGRQETQYF.

V gene TRBV12-3 or TRBV12-4 combines with J gene TRBJ2-1; 8 positions agree with TRBD1. The CDR3 has 12 amino acids. J gave up 7 bases and V 6 bases, and 2 bases lay outside the gene matches. The CDR3 reads CASRTGVNEQFF. The CDR3 region has the DNA TGTGCCAGCAGGACAGGGGTGAATGAGCAGTTCTTC.

This clonotype is a singleton in its sample. A much larger clone differs from this one at a single base, so this may be a read error. The CDR3 spells CASSVLGPDTQYF. The CDR3 DNA follows: TGTGCCAGCAGCGTACTCGGGCCAGATACGCAGTATTTT. This chain links TRBV11-2 with TRBJ2-3; no definite D call. V dropped 5 bases and J dropped 4 bases, with 10 bases sitting between them. There are 13 residues in the CDR3. Per the germline V gene, CDR1 is SGHAT and CDR2 is FQNNGV.

Worth noting for this clonotype: The junction departs from the called germline gene at one end, perhaps through a read error. The chain couples TRBV20-1 to TRBJ2-5; 7 bases agree with TRBD1. The last part of the DNA fits TRBJ2-1 better; the J call may be wrong. This CDR3 is built from 12 residues. The germline CDR1 and CDR2 sequences are DFQATT and SNEGSKA (reference sequence). CDR3 protein: CSSRTGQETQFF. The CDR3 DNA follows: TGCAGTTCTAGGACAGGCCAAGAGACCCAGTTCTTC.

The chain joins TRBV24-1 to TRBJ2-3, with no clear D. Germline assignment: CDR1 KGHDR and CDR2 SFDVKD. V was cut by 4 bases and J by 3 bases, with 4 bases left in between. The CDR3 loop spans 12 amino acids. The CDR3 DNA reads as TGTGCCACCAGTGACCAGACAGATACGCAGTATTTT. Protein product: CATSDQTDTQYF.

This clonotype was seen more than once but under ten times. The chain has TRBV10-3 and TRBJ2-7; 10 bases fit TRBD2. This CDR3 contains 14 residues. V shed 8 bases, J shed 7 bases, and the junction held 11 bases outside the gene matches. Germline V lookup: CDR1 ENHRY, CDR2 SYGVKD. In nucleotides, the CDR3 is TGTGCCATCCGAAGACTAGCGGGTCAAACGGAGCAGTACTTC. Its translation is CAIRRLAGQTEQYF.

This clonotype showed up just a few times. V gene TRBV12-3 or TRBV12-4 combines with J gene TRBJ2-7; 8 bases align to TRBD2. CDR3 length: 15 amino acids. V was pared by 6 bases and J by 0 bases, with 7 bases of the junction left unmatched. The CDR3 spells CASSPISGISYEQYF. CDR3 DNA sequence: TGTGCCAGCAGCCCGATTAGCGGGATCTCCTACGAGCAGTACTTC.

This sequence joins TRBV2 and TRBJ1-4, with TRBD1 matching over 7 bases. From germline, CDR1 is SNHLY and CDR2 FYNNEI. This CDR3 spans 15 amino acids. After removal of 9 bases from V and 0 bases from J, the junction contained 7 bases not matched to a gene. As DNA, the CDR3 is TGTGCCAGTCAAGGGGGCGGTTCAACTAATGAAAAACTGTTTTTT. It encodes CASQGGGSTNEKLFF.

This clonotype was counted only a few times. The chain recombines TRBV20-1 with TRBJ1-2; no clear D. The CDR3 is 12 amino acids. V lost 0 bases, J lost 8 bases, and 10 bases lay in between. CDR1 and CDR2 from the germline V gene are DFQATT and SNEGSKA (reference sequence). As DNA, the CDR3 is TGCAGTGCTAGAGATCCGAGCAAGGGCTACACCTTC. Protein: CSARDPSKGYTF.

The J gene is TRBJ2-5, the V gene TRBV7-9; a weak D match, TRBD2 (5 bases). The length of the CDR3 is 14 residues. The germline V gene encodes CDR1 SEHNR and CDR2 FQNEAQ (reference sequence). The ends were cut back, 1 base at V and 0 bases at J, with 6 bases in the middle. CDR3 in amino acids: CASSLGEYQETQYF. The CDR3 nucleotides read TGTGCCAGCAGCTTAGGGGAGTACCAAGAGACCCAGTACTTC.